This TCR beta chain is drawn from a study of T-cell reconstitution after alpha-beta-depleted transplantation in children. As for this clonotype: What it binds is not known.

Study findings and constraints: Alpha-beta T cells about two months after transplant reportedly derived from several hundred expanded graft clones. Newly produced T cells mostly provided counts and TCRbeta diversity after one year, as hyperexpanded clones declined. Surviving recipient cells, namely T cells and thymic progenitors, were the source of high day-60 TCRbeta diversity in some patients.

The TCRbeta library was prepared with unique molecular identifiers. Each CDR3 protein is one row after TCRdb ran MiXCR on the PCR reads. The repertoire holds some 110,000 distinct CDR3 sequences, with approximately 10% as singletons. V gave up 6 bases and J gave up 6 bases; unmatched junction bases: 11. This CDR3 has 15 residues. From germline, CDR1 is DFQATT and CDR2 SNEGSKA (reference sequence). This clonotype was sampled from a boy aged 2-9 years with acute lymphoblastic leukemia, due to receive a stem cell transplant. The gene calls are TRBV20-1 and TRBJ2-2, with 9 bases fitting TRBD1. Sequencing was performed on PBMCs, taken before TCRalphabeta/CD19-depleted stem cell transplant. CDR3 bases: TGCAGTGCCAGTGGACAGGGGATCGGGTCCGGGGAGCTGTTTTTT. This gives the protein CSASGQGIGSGELFF.